The entry below gives a single TCR beta chain sequence along with its context. The method was immunoSEQ multiplex PCR; TCRdb's version includes in-frame clones alone and lacks a portion of them. The sample lists tens of thousands of clones, roughly 50% occurring once. The data are from a study of cytotoxic CD8 clonotypes in ibrutinib-treated CLL. Study-wide background: Included were 11 to 12 relapsed/refractory and about 14 treatment-naive patients, of whom fewer than 18 were IGHV unmutated.

The CDR3 loop spans 16 amino acids. The V end was cut by 1 base, the J end by 3 bases, with 12 bases between. Germline CDR1 is LGHNA and CDR2 is YNFKEQ. The sample was PBMCs, taken before ibrutinib treatment. This chain joins TRBV4-2 and TRBJ1-4; D is unclear. This TCR was recovered from a human donor with chronic lymphocytic leukemia. This chain's CDR3 is CASSQVDGVPNEKLFF. CDR3 DNA sequence: TGTGCCAGCAGCCAAGTGGATGGGGTGCCTAATGAAAAACTGTTTTTT.